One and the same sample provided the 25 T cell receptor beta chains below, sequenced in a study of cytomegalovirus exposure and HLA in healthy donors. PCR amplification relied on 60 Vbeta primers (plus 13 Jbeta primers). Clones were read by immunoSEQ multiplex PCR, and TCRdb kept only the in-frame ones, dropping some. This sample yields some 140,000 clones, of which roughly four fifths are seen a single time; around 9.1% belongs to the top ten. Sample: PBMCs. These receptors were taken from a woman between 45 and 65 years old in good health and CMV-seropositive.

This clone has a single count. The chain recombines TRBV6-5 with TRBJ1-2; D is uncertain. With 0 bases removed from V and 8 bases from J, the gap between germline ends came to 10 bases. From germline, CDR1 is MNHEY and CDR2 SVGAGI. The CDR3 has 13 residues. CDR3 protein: CASSYSRLRGYTF. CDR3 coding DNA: TGTGCCAGCAGTTACTCGAGGCTACGGGGCTACACCTTC.

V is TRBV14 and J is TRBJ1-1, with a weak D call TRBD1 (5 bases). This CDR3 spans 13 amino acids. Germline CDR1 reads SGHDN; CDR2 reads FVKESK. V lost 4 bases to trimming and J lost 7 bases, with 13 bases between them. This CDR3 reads CASSPQRGVEAFF. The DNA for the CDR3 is TGTGCCAGCAGCCCTCAAAGGGGCGTTGAAGCTTTCTTT.

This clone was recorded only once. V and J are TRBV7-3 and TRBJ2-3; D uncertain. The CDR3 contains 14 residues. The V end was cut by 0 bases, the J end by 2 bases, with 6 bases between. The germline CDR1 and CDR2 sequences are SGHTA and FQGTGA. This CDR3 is CASSLTGYTDTQYF. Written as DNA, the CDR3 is TGTGCCAGCAGCTTAACCGGGTACACAGATACGCAGTATTTT. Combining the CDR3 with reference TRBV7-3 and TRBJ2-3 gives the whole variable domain GAGVSQTPSNKVTEKGKYVELRCDPISGHTALYWYRQSLGQGPEFLIYFQGTGAADDSGLPNDRFFAVRPEGSVSTLKIQRTERGDSAVYLCASSLTGYTDTQYFGPGTRLTVL.

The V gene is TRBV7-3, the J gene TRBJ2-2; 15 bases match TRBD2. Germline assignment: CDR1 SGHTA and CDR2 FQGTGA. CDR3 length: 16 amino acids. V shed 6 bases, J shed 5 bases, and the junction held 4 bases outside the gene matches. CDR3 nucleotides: TGTGCCAGCAGTAAAGGACTAGCGGGGGGGACCGGGGAGCTGTTTTTT. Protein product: CASSKGLAGGTGELFF.

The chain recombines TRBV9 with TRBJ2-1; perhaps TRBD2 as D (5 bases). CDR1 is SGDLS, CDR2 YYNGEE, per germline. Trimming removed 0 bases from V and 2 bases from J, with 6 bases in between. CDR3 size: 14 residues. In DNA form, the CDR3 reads TGTGCCAGCAGCGTAGCCGGGGCCTACAATGAGCAGTTCTTC. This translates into CASSVAGAYNEQFF. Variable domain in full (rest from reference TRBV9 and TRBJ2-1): DSGVTQTPKHLITATGQRVTLRCSPRSGDLSVYWYQQSLDQGLQFLIQYYNGEERAKGNILERFSAQQFPDLHSELNLSSLELGDSALYFCASSVAGAYNEQFFGPGTRLTVL.

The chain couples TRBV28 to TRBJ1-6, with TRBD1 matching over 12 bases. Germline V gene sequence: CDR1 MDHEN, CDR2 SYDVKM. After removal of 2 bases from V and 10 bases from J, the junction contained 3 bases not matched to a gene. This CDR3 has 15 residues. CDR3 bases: TGTGCCAGCAGTTTACTGGGACAGGGGGCCTCACCCCTCCACTTT. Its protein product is CASSLLGQGASPLHF.

The CDR3 coding sequence is TGTGCCAGCAGTTCACCACCCACAGGGAGAGAGACCCAGTACTTC. It specifies CASSSPPTGRETQYF. This rearrangement joins TRBV28 to TRBJ2-5, with a possible D match to TRBD1 (6 bases). Looked up from germline, CDR1 is MDHEN and CDR2 is SYDVKM. Trimming removed 4 bases at V and 4 bases at J, with 16 bases between. CDR3 length: 15 residues.

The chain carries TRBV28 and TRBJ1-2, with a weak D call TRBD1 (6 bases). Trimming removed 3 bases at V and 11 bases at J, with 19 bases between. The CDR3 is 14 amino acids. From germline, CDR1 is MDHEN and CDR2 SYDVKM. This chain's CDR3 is CASSFGEQTGLYTF. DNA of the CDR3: TGTGCCAGCAGTTTTGGGGAACAAACAGGGCTTTACACCTTC.

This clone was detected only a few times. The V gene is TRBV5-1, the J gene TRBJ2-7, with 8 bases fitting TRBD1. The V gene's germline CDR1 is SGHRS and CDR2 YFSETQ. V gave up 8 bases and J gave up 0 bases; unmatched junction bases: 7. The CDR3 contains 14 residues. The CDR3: CARPRGRTSYEQYF. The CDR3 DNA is TGCGCCAGGCCCAGGGGGCGCACCTCCTACGAGCAGTACTTC.

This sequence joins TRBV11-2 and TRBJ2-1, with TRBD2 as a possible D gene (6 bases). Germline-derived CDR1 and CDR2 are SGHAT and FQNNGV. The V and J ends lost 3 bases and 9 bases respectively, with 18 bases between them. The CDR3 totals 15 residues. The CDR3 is CASSFAGTSVGEQFF. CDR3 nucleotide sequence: TGTGCCAGCAGCTTCGCCGGGACTTCCGTCGGTGAGCAGTTCTTC. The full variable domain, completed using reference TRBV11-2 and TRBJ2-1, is EAGVAQSPRYKIIEKRQSVAFWCNPISGHATLYWYQQILGQGPKLLIQFQNNGVVDDSQLPKDRFSAERLKGVDSTLKIQPAKLEDSAVYLCASSFAGTSVGEQFFGPGTRLTVL.

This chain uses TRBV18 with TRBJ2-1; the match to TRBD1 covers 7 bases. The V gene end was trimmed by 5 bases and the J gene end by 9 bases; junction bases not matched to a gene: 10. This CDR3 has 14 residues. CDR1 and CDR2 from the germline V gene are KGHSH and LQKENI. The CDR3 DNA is TGTGCCAGCTCAACTAACAGGGGAGATAGTGAGCAGTTCTTC. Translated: CASSTNRGDSEQFF.

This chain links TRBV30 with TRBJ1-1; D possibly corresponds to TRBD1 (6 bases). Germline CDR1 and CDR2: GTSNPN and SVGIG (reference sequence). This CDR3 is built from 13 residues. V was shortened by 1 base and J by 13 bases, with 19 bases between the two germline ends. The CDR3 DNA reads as TGTGCCTGGAGTGCGGGACATTCTGGACTAGGTTTCTTT. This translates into CAWSAGHSGLGFF.

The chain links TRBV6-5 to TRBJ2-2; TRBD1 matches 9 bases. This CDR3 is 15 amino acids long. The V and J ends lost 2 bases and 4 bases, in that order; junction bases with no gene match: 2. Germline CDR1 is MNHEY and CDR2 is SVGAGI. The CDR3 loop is CASSYGTGSTGELFF. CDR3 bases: TGTGCCAGCAGTTACGGGACAGGGTCCACCGGGGAGCTGTTTTTT.

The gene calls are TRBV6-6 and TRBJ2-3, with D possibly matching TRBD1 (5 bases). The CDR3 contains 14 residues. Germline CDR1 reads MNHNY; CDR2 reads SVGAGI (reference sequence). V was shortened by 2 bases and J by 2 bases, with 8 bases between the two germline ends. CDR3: CASSYGHNTDTQYF. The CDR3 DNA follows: TGTGCCAGCAGTTACGGACATAACACAGATACGCAGTATTTT.

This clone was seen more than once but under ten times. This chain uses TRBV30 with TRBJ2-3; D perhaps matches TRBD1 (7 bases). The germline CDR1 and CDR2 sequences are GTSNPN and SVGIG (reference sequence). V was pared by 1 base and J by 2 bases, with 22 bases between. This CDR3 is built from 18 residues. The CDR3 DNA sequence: TGTGCCTGGAGTGAGGCAGGGGGGAACCCCGCACTCACAGATACGCAGTATTTT. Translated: CAWSEAGGNPALTDTQYF. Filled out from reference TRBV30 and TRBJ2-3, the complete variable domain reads SQTIHQWPATLVQPVGSPLSLECTVEGTSNPNLYWYRQAAGRGLQLLFYSVGIGQISSEVPQNLSASRPQDRQFILSSKKLLLSDSGFYLCAWSEAGGNPALTDTQYFGPGTRLTVL.

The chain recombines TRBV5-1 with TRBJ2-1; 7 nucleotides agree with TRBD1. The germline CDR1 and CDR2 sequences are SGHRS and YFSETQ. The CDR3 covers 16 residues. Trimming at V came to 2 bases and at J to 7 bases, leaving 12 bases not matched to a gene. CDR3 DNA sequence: TGCGCCAGCAGCTTCATCCCCGGGACAGTAGGAAATGAGCAGTTCTTC. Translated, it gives CASSFIPGTVGNEQFF.

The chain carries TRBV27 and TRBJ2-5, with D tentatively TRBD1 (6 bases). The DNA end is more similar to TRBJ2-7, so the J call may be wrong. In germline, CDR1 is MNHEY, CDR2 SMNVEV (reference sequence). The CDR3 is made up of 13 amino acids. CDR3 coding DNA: TGTGCCAGCAGGGACAGCAGCTCCTACGAGCAGTACTTC. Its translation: CASRDSSSYEQYF.

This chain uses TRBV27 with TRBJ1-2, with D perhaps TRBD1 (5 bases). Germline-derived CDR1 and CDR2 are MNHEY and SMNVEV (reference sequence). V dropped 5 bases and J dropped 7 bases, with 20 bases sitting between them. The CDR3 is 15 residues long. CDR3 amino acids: CASSPGGGVFFGYTF. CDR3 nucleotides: TGTGCCAGCAGTCCCGGCGGGGGGGTGTTTTTTGGCTACACCTTC.

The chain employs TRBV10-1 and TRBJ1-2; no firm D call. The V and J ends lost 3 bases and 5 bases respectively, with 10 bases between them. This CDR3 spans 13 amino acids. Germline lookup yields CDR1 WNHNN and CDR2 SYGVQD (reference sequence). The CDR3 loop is CASSEGLLYGYTF. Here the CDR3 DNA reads TGCGCCAGCAGTGAAGGACTTCTATATGGCTACACCTTC.

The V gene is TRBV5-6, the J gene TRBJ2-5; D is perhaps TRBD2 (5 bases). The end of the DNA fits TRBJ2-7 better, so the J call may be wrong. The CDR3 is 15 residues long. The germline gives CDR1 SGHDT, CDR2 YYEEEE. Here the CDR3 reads CASSLGRGWTYEQYF. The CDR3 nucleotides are TGTGCCAGCAGCTTGGGTCGAGGGTGGACCTACGAGCAGTACTTC.

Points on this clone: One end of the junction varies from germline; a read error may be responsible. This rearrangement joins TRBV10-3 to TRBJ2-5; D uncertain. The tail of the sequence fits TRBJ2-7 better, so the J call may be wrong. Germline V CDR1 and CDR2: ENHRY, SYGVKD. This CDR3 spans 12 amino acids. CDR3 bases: TGTGCCATCAGTCAGTCAGCCTACGAGCAGTACTTC. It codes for CAISQSAYEQYF.

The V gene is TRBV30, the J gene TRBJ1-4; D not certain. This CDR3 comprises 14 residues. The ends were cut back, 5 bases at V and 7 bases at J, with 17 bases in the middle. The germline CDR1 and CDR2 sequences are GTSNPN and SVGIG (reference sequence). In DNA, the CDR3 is TGTGCCTGGCGGCCCACCCAACTAAGTGAAAAACTGTTTTTT. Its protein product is CAWRPTQLSEKLFF.

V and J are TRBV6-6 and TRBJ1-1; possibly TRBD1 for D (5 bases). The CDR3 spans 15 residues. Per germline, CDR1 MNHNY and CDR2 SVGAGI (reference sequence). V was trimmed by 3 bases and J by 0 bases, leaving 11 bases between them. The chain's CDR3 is CASSYRIGVNTEAFF. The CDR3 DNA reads TGTGCCAGCAGTTATCGAATAGGGGTGAACACTGAAGCTTTCTTT.

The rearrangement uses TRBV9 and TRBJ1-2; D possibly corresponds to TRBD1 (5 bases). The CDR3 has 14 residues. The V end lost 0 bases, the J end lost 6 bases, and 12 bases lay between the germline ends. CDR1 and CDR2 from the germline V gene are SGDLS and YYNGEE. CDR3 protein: CASSVGGERDGYTF. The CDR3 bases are TGTGCCAGCAGCGTAGGGGGGGAACGGGATGGCTACACCTTC.

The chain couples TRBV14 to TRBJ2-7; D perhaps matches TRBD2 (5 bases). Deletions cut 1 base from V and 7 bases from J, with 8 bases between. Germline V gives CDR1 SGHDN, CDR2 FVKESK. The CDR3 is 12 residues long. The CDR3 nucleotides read TGTGCCAGCAGCCAAGGAGGGTTAGAGCAGTACTTC. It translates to CASSQGGLEQYF.